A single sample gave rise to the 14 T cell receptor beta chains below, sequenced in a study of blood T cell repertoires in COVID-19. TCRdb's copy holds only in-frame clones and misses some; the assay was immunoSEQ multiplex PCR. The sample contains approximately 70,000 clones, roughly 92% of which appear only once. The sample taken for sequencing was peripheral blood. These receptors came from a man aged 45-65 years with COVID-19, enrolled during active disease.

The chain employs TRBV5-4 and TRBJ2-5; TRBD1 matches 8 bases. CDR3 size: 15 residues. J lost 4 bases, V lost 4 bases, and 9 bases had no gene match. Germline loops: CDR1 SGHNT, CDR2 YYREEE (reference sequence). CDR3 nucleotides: TGTGCCAGCAGCCCCCGACAGGGGAATGTAGAGACCCAGTACTTC. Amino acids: CASSPRQGNVETQYF.

The CDR3 DNA reads TGTGCCAGCAGGGGGGCTAGTAGCCACGAGCAGTACGTC. The encoded protein is CASRGASSHEQYV. The rearrangement links TRBV2 to TRBJ2-7, with TRBD1 as a possible D gene (6 bases). With 6 bases removed from V and 5 bases from J, the gap between germline ends came to 14 bases. Germline V gene lookup returns CDR1 SNHLY and CDR2 FYNNEI. The CDR3 has 13 residues.

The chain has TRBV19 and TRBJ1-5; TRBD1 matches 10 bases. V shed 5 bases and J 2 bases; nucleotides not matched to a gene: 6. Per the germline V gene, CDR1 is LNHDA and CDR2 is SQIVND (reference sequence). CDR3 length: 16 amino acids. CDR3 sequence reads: CASSATGGAGNQPQHF. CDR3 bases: TGTGCCAGTAGTGCGACAGGGGGCGCGGGCAATCAGCCCCAGCATTTT.

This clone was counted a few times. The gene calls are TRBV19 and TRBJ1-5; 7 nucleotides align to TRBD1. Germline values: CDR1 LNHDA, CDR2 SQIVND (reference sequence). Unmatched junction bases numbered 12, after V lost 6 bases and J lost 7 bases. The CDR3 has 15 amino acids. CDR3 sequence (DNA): TGTGCCAGTAGCTCACCAGGGGGTGGGGGGCAGCCCCAGCATTTT. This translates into CASSSPGGGGQPQHF. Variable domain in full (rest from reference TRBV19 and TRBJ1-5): DGGITQSPKYLFRKEGQNVTLSCEQNLNHDAMYWYRQDPGQGLRLIYYSQIVNDFQKGDIAEGYSVSREKKESFPLTVTSAQKNPTAFYLCASSSPGGGGQPQHFGDGTRLSIL.

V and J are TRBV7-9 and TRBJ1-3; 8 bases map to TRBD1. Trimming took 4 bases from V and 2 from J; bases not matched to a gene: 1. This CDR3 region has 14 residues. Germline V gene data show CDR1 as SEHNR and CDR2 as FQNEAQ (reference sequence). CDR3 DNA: TGTGCCAGCAGCTCACAGGGGGCTGGAAACACCATATATTTT. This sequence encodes CASSSQGAGNTIYF.

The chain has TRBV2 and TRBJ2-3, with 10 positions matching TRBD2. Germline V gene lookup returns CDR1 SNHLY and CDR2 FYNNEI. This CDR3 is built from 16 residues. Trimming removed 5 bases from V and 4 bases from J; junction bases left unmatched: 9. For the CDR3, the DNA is TGTGCCAGCAGTCCACTAGCGGGAATCGGCGCAGATACGCAGTATTTT. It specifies CASSPLAGIGADTQYF.

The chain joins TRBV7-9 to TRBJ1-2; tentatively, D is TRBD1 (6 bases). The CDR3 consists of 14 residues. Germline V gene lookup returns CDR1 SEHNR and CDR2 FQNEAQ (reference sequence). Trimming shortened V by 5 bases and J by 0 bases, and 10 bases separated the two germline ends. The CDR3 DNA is TGTGCCAGCAGCCTCCAGGGGACTAACTATGGCTACACCTTC. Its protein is CASSLQGTNYGYTF.

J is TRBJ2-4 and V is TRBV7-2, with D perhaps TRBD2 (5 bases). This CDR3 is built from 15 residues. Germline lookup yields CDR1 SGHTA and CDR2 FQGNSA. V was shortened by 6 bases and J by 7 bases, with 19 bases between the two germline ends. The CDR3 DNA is TGTGCCAGCAGTTCCAGAGAGGGTGCTGGGAACATTCAGTACTTC. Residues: CASSSREGAGNIQYF.

In nucleotides, the CDR3 is TGTGCCAGCACTAGCGGGAGTGACGATGAGCAGTTCTTC. Encoded protein: CASTSGSDDEQFF. V and J are TRBV6-5 and TRBJ2-1; 10 bases match TRBD2. CDR1 is MNHEY and CDR2 is SVGAGI in the germline V gene. Trimming took 7 bases from V and 8 from J; bases not matched to a gene: 5. The CDR3 runs 13 residues.

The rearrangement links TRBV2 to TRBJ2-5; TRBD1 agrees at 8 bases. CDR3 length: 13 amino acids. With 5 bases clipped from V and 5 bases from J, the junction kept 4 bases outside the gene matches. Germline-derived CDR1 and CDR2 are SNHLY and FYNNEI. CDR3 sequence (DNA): TGTGCCAGCAGTCGGACAGGGTTGGAGACCCAGTACTTC. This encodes CASSRTGLETQYF.

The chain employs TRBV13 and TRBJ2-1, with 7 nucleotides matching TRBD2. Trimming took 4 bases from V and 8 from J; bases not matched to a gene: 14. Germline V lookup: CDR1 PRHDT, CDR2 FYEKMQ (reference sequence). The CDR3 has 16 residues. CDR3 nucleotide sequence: TGTGCCAGCAGCTCAACGTCTAGCGGAGTTTCGCATGAGCAGTTCTTC. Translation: CASSSTSSGVSHEQFF.

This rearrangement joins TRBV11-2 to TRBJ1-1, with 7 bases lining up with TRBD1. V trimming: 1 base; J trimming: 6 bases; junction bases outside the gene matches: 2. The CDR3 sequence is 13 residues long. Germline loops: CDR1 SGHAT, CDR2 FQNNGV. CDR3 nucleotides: TGTGCCAGCAGCTTAGGCCAGGGGGCTGAAGCTTTCTTT. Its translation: CASSLGQGAEAFF. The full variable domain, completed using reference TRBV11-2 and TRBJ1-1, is EAGVAQSPRYKIIEKRQSVAFWCNPISGHATLYWYQQILGQGPKLLIQFQNNGVVDDSQLPKDRFSAERLKGVDSTLKIQPAKLEDSAVYLCASSLGQGAEAFFGQGTRLTVV.

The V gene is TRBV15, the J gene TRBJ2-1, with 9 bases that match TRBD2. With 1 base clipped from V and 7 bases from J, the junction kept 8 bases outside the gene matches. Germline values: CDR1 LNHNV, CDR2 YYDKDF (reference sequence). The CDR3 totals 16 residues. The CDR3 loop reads CATSRVAGGPKNEQFF. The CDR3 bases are TGTGCCACCAGCAGAGTGGCGGGAGGGCCGAAAAATGAGCAGTTCTTC.

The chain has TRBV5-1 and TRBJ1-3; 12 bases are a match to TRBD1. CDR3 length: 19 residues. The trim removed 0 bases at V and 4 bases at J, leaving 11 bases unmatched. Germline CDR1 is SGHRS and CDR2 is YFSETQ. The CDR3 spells CASSLGTGQGAISGNTIYF. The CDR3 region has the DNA TGCGCCAGCAGCTTGGGTACGGGACAGGGGGCGATATCAGGAAACACCATATATTTT.